The present TCR beta chain was sequenced within a study of response to subunit inactivated influenza vaccine (dated by TCRdb to the late 2010s). Background on the whole study: To follow how T cells responded to a trivalent subunit inactivated influenza vaccine, the researchers relied on deep quantitative profiling of the T cell receptor repertoire.

What the research found in general, with its limitations: According to the authors, only a limited number of new T cells may be recruited by each seasonal influenza vaccination.

In its sample, this clonotype was seen a few times. The antigen it binds to is not known. The input lacks base qualities; no much larger clone sits a single base away. Library preparation employed RT-PCR. TCRdb records Illumina HiSeq 2500 as the sequencer. TCRdb redid the processing of the public reads, applying fastp at Q25 and MiXCR, and retained in-frame beta chains. Each CDR3 protein appears once, grouped with its most common genes and DNA. For this sample the table gives about 480,000 distinct CDR3 sequences, of which about 25% were detected only once. About 1.9% of the sample is held by the ten biggest clonotypes. Trimming costs V 5 bases and J 6 bases, and their ends lie 14 bases apart. The germline V gene specifies MNHNS as CDR1 and SASEGT as CDR2. The CDR3, cysteine through phenylalanine, is 13 amino acids long. The kept DNA is CDR3 alone, 39 bases in frame from the first base.

The rearrangement combines TRBV6-1 with TRBJ2-7; TRBD2 is perhaps the D gene, given 7 matching bases. The sequences come from CD4+ T cells sorted from PBMCs, collected 5 days after vaccination. The sequence was collected from a man aged 50-60 years who received an inactivated influenza vaccine. Donor details come from another sample of the same person, matched by shared clones. The bases are TGTGCCAGCAGTCGGGCAGGGGAGGGCGAGCAGTACTTC. It translates as CASSRAGEGEQYF.